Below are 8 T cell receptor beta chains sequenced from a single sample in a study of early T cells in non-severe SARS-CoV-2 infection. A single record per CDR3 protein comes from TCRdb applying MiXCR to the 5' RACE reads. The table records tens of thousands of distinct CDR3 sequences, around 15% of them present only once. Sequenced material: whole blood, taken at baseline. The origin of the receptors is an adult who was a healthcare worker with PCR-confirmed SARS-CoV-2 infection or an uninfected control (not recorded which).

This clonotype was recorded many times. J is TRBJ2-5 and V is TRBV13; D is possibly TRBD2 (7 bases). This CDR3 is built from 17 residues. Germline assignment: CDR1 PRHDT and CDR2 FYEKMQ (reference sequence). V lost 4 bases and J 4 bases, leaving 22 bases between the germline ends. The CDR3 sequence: CASSSNVGRGARETQYF. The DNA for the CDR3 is TGTGCCAGCAGCTCGAATGTCGGTCGGGGGGCTAGAGAGACCCAGTACTTC. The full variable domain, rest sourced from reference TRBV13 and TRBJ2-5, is AAGVIQSPRHLIKEKRETATLKCYPIPRHDTVYWYQQGPGQDPQFLISFYEKMQSDKGSIPDRFSAQQFSDYHSELNMSSLELGDSALYFCASSSNVGRGARETQYFGPGTRLLVL.

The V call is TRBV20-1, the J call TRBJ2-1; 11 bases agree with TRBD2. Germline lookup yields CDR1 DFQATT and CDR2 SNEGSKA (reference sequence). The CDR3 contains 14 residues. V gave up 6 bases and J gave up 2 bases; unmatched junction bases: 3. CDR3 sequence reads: CSALAGGPYNEQFF. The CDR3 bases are TGCAGTGCCCTAGCGGGAGGTCCCTACAATGAGCAGTTCTTC.

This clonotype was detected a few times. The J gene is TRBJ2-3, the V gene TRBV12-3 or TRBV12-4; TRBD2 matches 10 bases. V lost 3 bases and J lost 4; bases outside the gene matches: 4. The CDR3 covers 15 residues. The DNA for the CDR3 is TGTGCCAGCAGTTTGTTAGCGGGAGGAGCAGATACGCAGTATTTT. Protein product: CASSLLAGGADTQYF.

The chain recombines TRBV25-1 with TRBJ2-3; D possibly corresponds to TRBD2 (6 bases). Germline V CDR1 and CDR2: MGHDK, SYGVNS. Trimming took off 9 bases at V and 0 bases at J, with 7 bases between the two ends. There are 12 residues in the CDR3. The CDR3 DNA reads TGTGCCAGTGGGGGGAGCACAGATACGCAGTATTTT. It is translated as CASGGSTDTQYF.

CDR3 sequence (DNA): TGTGCCAGCAGATCGACCTTATGGTCCGGGGAGCTGTTTTTT. Its translation is CASRSTLWSGELFF. The chain couples TRBV2 to TRBJ2-2; no definite D call. CDR3 length: 14 residues. Per the germline V gene, CDR1 is SNHLY and CDR2 is FYNNEI. The V and J ends lost 6 bases and 6 bases respectively, with 14 bases between them. Full variable domain (missing parts from reference TRBV2 and TRBJ2-2): EPEVTQTPSHQVTQMGQEVILRCVPISNHLYFYWYRQILGQKVEFLVSFYNNEISEKSEIFDDQFSVERPDGSNFTLKIRSTKLEDSAMYFCASRSTLWSGELFFGEGSRLTVL.

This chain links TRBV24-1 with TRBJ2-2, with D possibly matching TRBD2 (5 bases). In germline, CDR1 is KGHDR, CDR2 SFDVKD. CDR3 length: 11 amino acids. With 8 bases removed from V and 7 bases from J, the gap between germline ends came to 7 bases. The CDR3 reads CATNGDGELFF. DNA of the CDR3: TGTGCCACCAACGGGGACGGGGAGCTGTTTTTT.

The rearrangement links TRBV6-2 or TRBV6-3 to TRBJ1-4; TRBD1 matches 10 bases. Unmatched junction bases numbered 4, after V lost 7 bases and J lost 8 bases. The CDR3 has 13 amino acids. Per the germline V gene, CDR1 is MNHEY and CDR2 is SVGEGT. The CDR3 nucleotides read TGTGCCAGCAATGACAGGGGGCCGGAAAAACTGTTTTTT. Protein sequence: CASNDRGPEKLFF.

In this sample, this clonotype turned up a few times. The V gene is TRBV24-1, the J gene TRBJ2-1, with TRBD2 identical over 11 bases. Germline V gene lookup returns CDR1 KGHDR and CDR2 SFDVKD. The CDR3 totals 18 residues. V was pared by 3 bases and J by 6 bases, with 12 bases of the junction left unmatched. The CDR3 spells CATSDPRPTSGSANEQFF. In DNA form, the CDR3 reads TGTGCCACCAGTGATCCCCGGCCCACTAGCGGGAGCGCCAATGAGCAGTTCTTC.